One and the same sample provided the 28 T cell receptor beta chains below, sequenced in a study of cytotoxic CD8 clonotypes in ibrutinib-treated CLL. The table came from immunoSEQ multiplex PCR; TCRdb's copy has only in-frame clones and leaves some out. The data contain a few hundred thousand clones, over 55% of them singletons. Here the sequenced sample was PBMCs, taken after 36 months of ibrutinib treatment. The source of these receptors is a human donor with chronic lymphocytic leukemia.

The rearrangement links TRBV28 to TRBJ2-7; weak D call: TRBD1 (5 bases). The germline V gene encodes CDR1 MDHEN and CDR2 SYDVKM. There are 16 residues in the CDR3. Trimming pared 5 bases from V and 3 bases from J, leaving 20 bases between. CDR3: CASSPPYQGAGYEQYF. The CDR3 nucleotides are TGTGCCAGCAGTCCTCCTTATCAGGGCGCCGGCTACGAGCAGTACTTC.

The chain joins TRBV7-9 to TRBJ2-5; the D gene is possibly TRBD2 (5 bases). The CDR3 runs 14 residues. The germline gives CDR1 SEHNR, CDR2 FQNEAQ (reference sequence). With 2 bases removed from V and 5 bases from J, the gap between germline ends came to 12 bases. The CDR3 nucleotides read TGTGCCAGCAGCTTAAGCGGCCCCGGGGAGACCCAGTACTTC. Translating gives CASSLSGPGETQYF.

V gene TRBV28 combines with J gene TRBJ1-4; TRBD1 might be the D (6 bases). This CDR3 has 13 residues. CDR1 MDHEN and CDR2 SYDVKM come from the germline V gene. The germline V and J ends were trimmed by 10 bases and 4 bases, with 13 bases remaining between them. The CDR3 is CANSRTVNEKLFF. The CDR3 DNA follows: TGTGCCAACTCCAGGACAGTTAATGAAAAACTGTTTTTT.

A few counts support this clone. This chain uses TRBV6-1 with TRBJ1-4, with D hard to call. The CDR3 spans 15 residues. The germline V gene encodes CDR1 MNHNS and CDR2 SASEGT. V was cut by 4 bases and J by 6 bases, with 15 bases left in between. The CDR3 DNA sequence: TGTGCCAGCAGTGCGGGCCCGGGATTAGATGAAAAACTGTTTTTT. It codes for CASSAGPGLDEKLFF.

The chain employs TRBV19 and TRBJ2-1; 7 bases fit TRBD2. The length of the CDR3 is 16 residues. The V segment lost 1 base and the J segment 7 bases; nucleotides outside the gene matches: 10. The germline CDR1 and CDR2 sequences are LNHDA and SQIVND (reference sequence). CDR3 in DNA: TGTGCCAGTAGTATAGGCCCCTGGCTAGCGGAGAATGAGCAGTTCTTC. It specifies CASSIGPWLAENEQFF.

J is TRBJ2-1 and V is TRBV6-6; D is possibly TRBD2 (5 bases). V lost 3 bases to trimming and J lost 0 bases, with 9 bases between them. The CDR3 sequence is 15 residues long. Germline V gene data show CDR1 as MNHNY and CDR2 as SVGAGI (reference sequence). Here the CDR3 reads CASSYQRTSYNEQFF. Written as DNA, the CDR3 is TGTGCCAGCAGTTATCAGCGGACCTCCTACAATGAGCAGTTCTTC.

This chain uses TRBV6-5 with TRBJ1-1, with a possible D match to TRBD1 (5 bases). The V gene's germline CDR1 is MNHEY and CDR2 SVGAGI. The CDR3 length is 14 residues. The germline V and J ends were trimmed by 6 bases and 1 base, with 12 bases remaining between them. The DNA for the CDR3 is TGTGCCAGCAGAACATTGGGGACGAACACTGAAGCTTTCTTT. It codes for CASRTLGTNTEAFF.

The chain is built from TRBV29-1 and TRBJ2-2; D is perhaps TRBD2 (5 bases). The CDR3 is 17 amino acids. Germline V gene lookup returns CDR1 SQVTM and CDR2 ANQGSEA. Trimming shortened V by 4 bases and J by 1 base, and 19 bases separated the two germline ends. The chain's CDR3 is CSVAGIEGMGNTGELFF. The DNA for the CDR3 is TGCAGCGTTGCGGGGATTGAGGGAATGGGGAACACCGGGGAGCTGTTTTTT.

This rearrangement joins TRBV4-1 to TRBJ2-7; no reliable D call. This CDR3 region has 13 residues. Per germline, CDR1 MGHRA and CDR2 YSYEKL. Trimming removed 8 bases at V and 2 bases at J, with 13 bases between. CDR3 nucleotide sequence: TGCGCCAGCGCTCAGCGCGTTACCTACGAGCAGTACTTC. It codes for CASAQRVTYEQYF.

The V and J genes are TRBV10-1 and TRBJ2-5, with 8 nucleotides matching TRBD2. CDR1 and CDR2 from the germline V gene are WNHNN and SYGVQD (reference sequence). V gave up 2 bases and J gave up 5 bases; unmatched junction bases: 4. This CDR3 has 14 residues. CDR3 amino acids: CASSEGGRSETQYF. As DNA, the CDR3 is TGCGCCAGCAGTGAGGGCGGGAGGAGTGAGACCCAGTACTTC.

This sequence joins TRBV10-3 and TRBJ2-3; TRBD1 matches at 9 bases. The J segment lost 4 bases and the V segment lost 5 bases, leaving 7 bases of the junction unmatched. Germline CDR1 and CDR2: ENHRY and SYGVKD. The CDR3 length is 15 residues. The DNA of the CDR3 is TGTGCCATCAGTAAACAGGGGGCTATTGCAGATACGCAGTATTTT. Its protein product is CAISKQGAIADTQYF.

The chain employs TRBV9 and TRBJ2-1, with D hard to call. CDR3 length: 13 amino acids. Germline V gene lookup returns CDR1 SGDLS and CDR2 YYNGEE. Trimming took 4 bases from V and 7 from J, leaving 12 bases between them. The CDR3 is CASSLQVGNEQFF. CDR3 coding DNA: TGTGCCAGCAGCCTCCAGGTTGGTAATGAGCAGTTCTTC.

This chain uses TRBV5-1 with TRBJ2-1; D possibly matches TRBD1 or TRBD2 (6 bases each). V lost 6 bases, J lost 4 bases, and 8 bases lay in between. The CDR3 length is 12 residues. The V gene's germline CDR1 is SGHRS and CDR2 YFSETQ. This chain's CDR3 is CASKGGYNEQFF. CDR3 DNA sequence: TGCGCCAGCAAGGGGGGATACAATGAGCAGTTCTTC.

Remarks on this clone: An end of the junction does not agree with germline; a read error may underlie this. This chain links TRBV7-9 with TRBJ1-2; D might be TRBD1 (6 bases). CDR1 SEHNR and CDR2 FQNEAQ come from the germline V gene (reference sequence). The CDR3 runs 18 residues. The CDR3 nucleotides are TGTGCCAGCAGCCTAGCGCAGGGGACGGGGGCCCGTACAGATGGCTACACCTTC. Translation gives CASSLAQGTGARTDGYTF.

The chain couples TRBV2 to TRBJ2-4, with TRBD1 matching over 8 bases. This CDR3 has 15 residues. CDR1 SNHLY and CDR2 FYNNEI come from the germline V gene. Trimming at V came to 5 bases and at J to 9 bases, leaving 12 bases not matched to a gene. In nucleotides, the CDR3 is TGTGCCAGCAGTCAGAATTGGACAGGGAAGCGCATTCAGTACTTC. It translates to CASSQNWTGKRIQYF.

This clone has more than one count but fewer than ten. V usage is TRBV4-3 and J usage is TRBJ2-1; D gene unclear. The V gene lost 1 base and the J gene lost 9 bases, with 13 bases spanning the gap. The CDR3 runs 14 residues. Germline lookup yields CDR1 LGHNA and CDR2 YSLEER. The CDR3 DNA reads TGCGCCAGCAGCCAAGTTCTGCCACCTGGTGAGCAGTTCTTC. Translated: CASSQVLPPGEQFF.

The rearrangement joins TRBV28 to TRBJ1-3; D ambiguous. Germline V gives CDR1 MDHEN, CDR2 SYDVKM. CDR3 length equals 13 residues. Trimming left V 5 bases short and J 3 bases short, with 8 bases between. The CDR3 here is CASSIYFGNTIYF. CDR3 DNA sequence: TGTGCCAGCAGTATATACTTTGGAAACACCATATATTTT.

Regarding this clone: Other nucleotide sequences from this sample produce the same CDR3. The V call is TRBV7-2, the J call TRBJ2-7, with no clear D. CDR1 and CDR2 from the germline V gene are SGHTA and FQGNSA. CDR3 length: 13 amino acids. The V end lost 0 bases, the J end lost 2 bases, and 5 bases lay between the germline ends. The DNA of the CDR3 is TGTGCCAGCAGCTTAGCGCGTACCTACGAGCAGTACTTC. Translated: CASSLARTYEQYF.

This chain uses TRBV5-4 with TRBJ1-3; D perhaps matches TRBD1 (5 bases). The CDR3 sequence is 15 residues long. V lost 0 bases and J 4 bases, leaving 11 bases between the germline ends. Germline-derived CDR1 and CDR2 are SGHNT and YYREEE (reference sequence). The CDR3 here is CASSLGAGSGNTIYF. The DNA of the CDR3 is TGTGCCAGCAGCTTGGGAGCAGGGTCCGGAAACACCATATATTTT. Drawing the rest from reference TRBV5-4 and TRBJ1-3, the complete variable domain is ETGVTQSPTHLIKTRGQQVTLRCSSQSGHNTVSWYQQALGQGPQFIFQYYREEENGRGNFPPRFSGLQFPNYSSELNVNALELDDSALYLCASSLGAGSGNTIYFGEGSWLTVV.

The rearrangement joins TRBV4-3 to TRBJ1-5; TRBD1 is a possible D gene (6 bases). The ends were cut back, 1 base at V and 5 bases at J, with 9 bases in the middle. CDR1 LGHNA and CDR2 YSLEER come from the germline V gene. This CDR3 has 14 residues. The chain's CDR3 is CASSQGGGDQPQHF. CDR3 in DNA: TGCGCCAGCAGCCAAGGAGGGGGGGATCAGCCCCAGCATTTT.

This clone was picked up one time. Here the CDR3 reads CASSLKVGQRGTSTDTQYF. The DNA for the CDR3 is TGTGCCAGCAGCTTAAAGGTGGGGCAGAGGGGAACTAGCACAGATACGCAGTATTTT. The chain combines TRBV7-3 with TRBJ2-3; perhaps D is TRBD1 or TRBD2 (5 bases each). The CDR3 loop spans 19 amino acids. CDR1 SGHTA and CDR2 FQGTGA come from the germline V gene. Trimming removed 1 base from V and 0 bases from J, with 20 bases in between.

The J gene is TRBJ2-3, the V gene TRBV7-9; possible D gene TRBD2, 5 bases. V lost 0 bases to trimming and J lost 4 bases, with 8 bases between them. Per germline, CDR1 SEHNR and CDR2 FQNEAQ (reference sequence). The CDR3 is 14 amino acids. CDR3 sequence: CASSLAGVADTQYF. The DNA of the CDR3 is TGTGCCAGCAGCTTAGCGGGAGTTGCAGATACGCAGTATTTT.

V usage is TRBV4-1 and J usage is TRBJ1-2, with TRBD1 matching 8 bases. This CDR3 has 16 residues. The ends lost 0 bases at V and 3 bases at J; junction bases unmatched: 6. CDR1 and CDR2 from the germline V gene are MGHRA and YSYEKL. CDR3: CASSQDRVTGDYGYTF. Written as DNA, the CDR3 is TGCGCCAGCAGCCAAGATAGGGTGACAGGGGACTATGGCTACACCTTC.

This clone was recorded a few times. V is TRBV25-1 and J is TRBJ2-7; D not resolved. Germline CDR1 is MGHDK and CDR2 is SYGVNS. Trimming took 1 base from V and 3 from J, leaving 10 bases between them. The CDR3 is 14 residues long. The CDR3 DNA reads TGTGCCAGCAGTGAATCCGGGCGATACTACGAGCAGTACTTC. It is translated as CASSESGRYYEQYF.

The CDR3 DNA reads TGTGCCAGCAGGGTAATCCCAGGGCGGGTGGGAGAGCAGTACTTC. The encoded protein is CASRVIPGRVGEQYF. The chain links TRBV28 to TRBJ2-7; D assignment may be TRBD1 or TRBD2 (5 bases each). The V end lost 6 bases, the J end lost 7 bases, and 22 bases lay between the germline ends. The CDR3 is made up of 15 amino acids. CDR1 MDHEN and CDR2 SYDVKM come from the germline V gene.

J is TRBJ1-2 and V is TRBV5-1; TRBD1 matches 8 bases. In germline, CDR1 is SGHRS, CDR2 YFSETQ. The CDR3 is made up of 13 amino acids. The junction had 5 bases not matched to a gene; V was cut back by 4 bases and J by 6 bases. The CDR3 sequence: CASSEDRVNGYTF. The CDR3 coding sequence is TGCGCCAGCAGCGAGGACAGGGTAAATGGCTACACCTTC.

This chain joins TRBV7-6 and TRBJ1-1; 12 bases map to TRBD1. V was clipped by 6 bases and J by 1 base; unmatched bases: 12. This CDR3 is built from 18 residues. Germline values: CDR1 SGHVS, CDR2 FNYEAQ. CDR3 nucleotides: TGTGCCAGCAGAGTTGGGACAGGGGGCTCGGCGGGGAACACTGAAGCTTTCTTT. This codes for CASRVGTGGSAGNTEAFF.

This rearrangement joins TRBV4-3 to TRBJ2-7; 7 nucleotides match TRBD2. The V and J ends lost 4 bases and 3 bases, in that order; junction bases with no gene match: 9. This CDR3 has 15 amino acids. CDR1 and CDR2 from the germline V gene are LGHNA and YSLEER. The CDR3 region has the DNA TGCGCCAGCAGCCCCGGCCGGGGCGGGGGCTACGAGCAGTACTTC. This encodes CASSPGRGGGYEQYF.